Below, 27 T cell receptor beta chains from the same sample are listed, as sequenced in a study of monozygotic twins with inflammatory bowel disease. TCRdb reprocessed the 5' RACE reads and stores each CDR3 protein as one record, lacking DNA. The listing records 150,000 to 200,000 distinct CDR3 sequences. Sequenced input: blood. These receptors all come from a human donor with ulcerative colitis or Crohn's disease, or a healthy co-twin of an affected twin (not recorded which).

V gene TRBV6-1 combines with J gene TRBJ2-4; with no DNA, the TCRdb D assignment of TRBD2 cannot be verified. The CDR3 runs 15 residues. CDR1 is MNHNS, CDR2 SASEGT, per germline. The CDR3 sequence is CASSEFGGNKNIQYF.

This chain links TRBV5-1 with TRBJ2-7; TCRdb outputs TRBD1, but without DNA this stays unchecked. CDR3 length: 13 amino acids. Per the germline V gene, CDR1 is SGHRS and CDR2 is YFSETQ. Here the CDR3 reads CASSQTGPYEQYF.

The rearrangement uses TRBV20-1 and TRBJ2-1; TCRdb gives TRBD2 as the D gene, but with no DNA this cannot be confirmed. CDR1 and CDR2 (germline): DFQATT, SNEGSKA (reference sequence). This CDR3 comprises 15 residues. CDR3 region: CSASRPGRVVNEQFF.

The rearrangement joins TRBV5-1 to TRBJ2-3. CDR3 length: 13 amino acids. Germline CDR1 SGHRS, CDR2 YFSETQ. The CDR3 here is CASSLVPTDTQYF. The full variable domain, completed using reference TRBV5-1 and TRBJ2-3, is KAGVTQTPRYLIKTRGQQVTLSCSPISGHRSVSWYQQTPGQGLQFLFEYFSETQRNKGNFPGRFSGRQFSNSRSEMNVSTLELGDSALYLCASSLVPTDTQYFGPGTRLTVL.

This chain uses TRBV4-2 with TRBJ2-5. The CDR3 totals 14 residues. Germline loops: CDR1 LGHNA, CDR2 YNFKEQ. CDR3 loop: CASSPIGEQETQYF.

V gene TRBV5-5 combines with J gene TRBJ2-7; the TCRdb call, TRBD2, lacks DNA for checking. This CDR3 has 13 residues. Germline V gives CDR1 SGHKS, CDR2 YYEKEE (reference sequence). The CDR3 loop reads CASSYPPIYEQYF.

V is TRBV20-1 and J is TRBJ2-3. CDR1 DFQATT and CDR2 SNEGSKA come from the germline V gene (reference sequence). The CDR3 has 13 amino acids. This CDR3 is CSARSRSTDTQYF.

The rearrangement uses TRBV4-3 and TRBJ2-2; absent DNA, TCRdb's TRBD1 call cannot be checked. This CDR3 contains 17 residues. The V gene's germline CDR1 is LGHNA and CDR2 YSLEER. This CDR3 reads CASSHREAGAPSGELFF.

CDR3 residues: CASSESNTSSETQYF. This chain joins TRBV6-1 and TRBJ2-5. Germline V gene sequence: CDR1 MNHNS, CDR2 SASEGT. The CDR3 extends over 15 amino acids.

The chain uses TRBV5-1 and TRBJ2-1; TCRdb selects TRBD2, and the lack of DNA leaves this call unchecked. Per the germline V gene, CDR1 is SGHRS and CDR2 is YFSETQ. The CDR3 has 17 residues. The CDR3 sequence is CASSLVLLSGAYNEQFF.

V and J are TRBV3-1 and TRBJ2-1; TCRdb indicates TRBD1, and absent DNA this call remains unverified. CDR1 is LGHDT, CDR2 YNNKEL, per germline (reference sequence). CDR3 length: 13 amino acids. The CDR3 loop is CASSLRGDNEQFF.

V and J are TRBV15 and TRBJ1-2. Germline CDR1 LNHNV, CDR2 YYDKDF (reference sequence). The CDR3 is 15 amino acids. The CDR3 protein is CATSREGGGNYGYTF.

The rearrangement links TRBV15 to TRBJ1-4; TCRdb's D call, TRBD1, is unchecked because there is no DNA. Germline V gives CDR1 LNHNV, CDR2 YYDKDF (reference sequence). The CDR3 length is 15 residues. CDR3 sequence: CATSSEGRPGEKLFF.

The J gene is TRBJ2-3, the V gene TRBV3-1. Germline loops: CDR1 LGHDT, CDR2 YNNKEL (reference sequence). The length of the CDR3 is 13 residues. CDR3: CASSQAVTDTQYF.

This chain's CDR3 is CASRLTGTGVNEQFF. V and J are TRBV5-1 and TRBJ2-1; the D call from TCRdb, TRBD1, cannot be confirmed without DNA. The CDR3 is 15 amino acids. Germline values: CDR1 SGHRS, CDR2 YFSETQ.

V is TRBV12-3 or TRBV12-4 and J is TRBJ1-2. CDR3 length: 15 amino acids. The CDR3 region is CASSPTPVGHYGYTF.

V gene TRBV7-8 combines with J gene TRBJ1-5; the D call from TCRdb, TRBD1, cannot be confirmed without DNA. The CDR3 spans 18 residues. Germline CDR1 SGHVS, CDR2 FQNEAQ. The CDR3 spells CASSISRGTQGGNQPQHF.

The chain is built from TRBV6-1 and TRBJ1-4; TCRdb reports TRBD1, a call that lacks DNA to check it against. The CDR3 sequence is 14 residues long. Per germline, CDR1 MNHNS and CDR2 SASEGT. CDR3 sequence reads: CASRRGLANEKLFF.

The chain uses TRBV19 and TRBJ2-2; without DNA, the TCRdb call of TRBD1 cannot be checked. The CDR3 has 15 amino acids. Germline V lookup: CDR1 LNHDA, CDR2 SQIVND (reference sequence). CDR3: CASSLYRGGTGELFF.

The rearrangement uses TRBV6-2 or TRBV6-3 and TRBJ2-7; no DNA is available, so the TRBD2 call from TCRdb remains unchecked. The CDR3 is 15 residues long. Germline values: CDR1 MNHEY, CDR2 SVGEGT. CDR3 region: CASSRSGRASYEQYF.

J is TRBJ2-5 and V is TRBV20-1; TCRdb lists TRBD2, though no DNA is available to test this call. Germline V CDR1 and CDR2: DFQATT, SNEGSKA (reference sequence). There are 15 residues in the CDR3. The CDR3 is CSFPGREVGVETQYF.

This chain links TRBV4-3 with TRBJ1-6; the D gene TCRdb calls, TRBD1, cannot be checked with no DNA. This CDR3 is 16 amino acids long. Germline assignment: CDR1 LGHNA and CDR2 YSLEER. CDR3 loop: CASSQDAGMNNSPLHF.

The chain uses TRBV7-9 and TRBJ2-7; there is no DNA to check the TCRdb D call of TRBD1. Germline lookup yields CDR1 SEHNR and CDR2 FQNEAQ (reference sequence). The CDR3 consists of 14 residues. The CDR3 loop is CASSPRDRVDEQYF.

The chain couples TRBV2 to TRBJ1-2; TCRdb's D call of TRBD1 is untestable without DNA. The CDR3 has 14 residues. The germline CDR1 and CDR2 sequences are SNHLY and FYNNEI. The chain's CDR3 is CASPGAGGDYGYTF.

The chain combines TRBV2 with TRBJ2-1; TCRdb calls TRBD1, which cannot be checked without DNA. The CDR3 is made up of 12 amino acids. Germline CDR1 is SNHLY and CDR2 is FYNNEI. CDR3 sequence reads: CASSDLGGEQFF.

The CDR3 is CASSLPGSGANVLTF. The gene calls are TRBV11-2 and TRBJ2-6. The CDR3 runs to 15 residues. The V gene's germline CDR1 is SGHAT and CDR2 FQNNGV.

This sequence joins TRBV5-1 and TRBJ2-3; TCRdb returns TRBD2, unconfirmable since there is no DNA. The CDR3 contains 16 residues. Germline V gene sequence: CDR1 SGHRS, CDR2 YFSETQ. Here the CDR3 reads CASSLRTSGRLNTQYF.